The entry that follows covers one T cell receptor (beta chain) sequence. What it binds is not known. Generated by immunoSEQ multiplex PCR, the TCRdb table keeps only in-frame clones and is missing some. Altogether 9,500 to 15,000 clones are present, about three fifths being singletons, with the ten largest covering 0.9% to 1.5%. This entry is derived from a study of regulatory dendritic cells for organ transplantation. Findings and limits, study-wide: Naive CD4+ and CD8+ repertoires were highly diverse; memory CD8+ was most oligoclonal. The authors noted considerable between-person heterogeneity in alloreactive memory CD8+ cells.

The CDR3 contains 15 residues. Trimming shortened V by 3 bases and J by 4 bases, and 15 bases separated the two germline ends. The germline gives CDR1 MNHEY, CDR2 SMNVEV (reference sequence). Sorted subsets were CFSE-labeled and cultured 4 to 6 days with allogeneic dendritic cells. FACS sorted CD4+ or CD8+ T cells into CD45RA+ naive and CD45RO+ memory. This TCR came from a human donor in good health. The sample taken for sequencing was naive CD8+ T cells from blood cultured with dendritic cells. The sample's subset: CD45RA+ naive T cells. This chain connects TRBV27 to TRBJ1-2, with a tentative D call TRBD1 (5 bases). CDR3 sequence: CASSFPPPGFYGYTF. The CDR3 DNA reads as TGTGCCAGCAGTTTCCCTCCCCCAGGGTTCTATGGCTACACCTTC.